Each of the 9 T cell receptor beta chains below was sequenced from the same sample in a study of blood T cell repertoires in COVID-19. The table came from immunoSEQ multiplex PCR; TCRdb's copy has only in-frame clones and leaves some out. The top ten hold approximately 3% of the sample, which has about 370,000 clones, about 90% seen once. The sequenced material came from peripheral blood. The receptor set was obtained from a woman between 25 and 40 years old with COVID-19, enrolled during active disease.

J is TRBJ2-7 and V is TRBV6-5; no firm D call. The CDR3 loop spans 12 amino acids. Germline V gene data show CDR1 as MNHEY and CDR2 as SVGAGI. V was cut by 8 bases and J by 5 bases, with 13 bases left in between. The chain's CDR3 is CASGFGRHEQYV. In DNA, the CDR3 is TGTGCCAGCGGGTTTGGGCGCCACGAGCAGTACGTC.

The genes are TRBV19 and TRBJ2-6, with D maybe TRBD1 (6 bases). CDR1 LNHDA and CDR2 SQIVND come from the germline V gene (reference sequence). The CDR3 is 15 amino acids. The V end was cut by 5 bases, the J end by 1 base, with 9 bases between. CDR3 DNA sequence: TGTGCCAGTAGTCAAGACAGGTCTGGGGCCAACGTCCTGACTTTC. Protein product: CASSQDRSGANVLTF.

The rearrangement uses TRBV9 and TRBJ2-1, with TRBD1 identical over 7 bases. The CDR3 is 15 amino acids. V trimming: 4 bases; J trimming: 4 bases; junction bases outside the gene matches: 8. Germline assignment: CDR1 SGDLS and CDR2 YYNGEE. Here the CDR3 DNA reads TGTGCCAGCAGCCCCTTCAGGGGGAATTACAATGAGCAGTTCTTC. Protein sequence: CASSPFRGNYNEQFF.

This chain connects TRBV28 to TRBJ1-1; no firm D call. Germline assignment: CDR1 MDHEN and CDR2 SYDVKM. Trimming took off 3 bases at V and 8 bases at J, with 16 bases between the two ends. This CDR3 spans 14 amino acids. The CDR3 DNA follows: TGTGCCAGCAGTTTCAGGCCTGCCTGGATCGAAGCTTTCTTT. Protein product: CASSFRPAWIEAFF.

This chain connects TRBV27 to TRBJ2-3, with TRBD1 matching over 7 bases. J was trimmed by 4 bases and V by 5 bases; bases with no gene match: 6. CDR3 length equals 14 residues. Germline assignment: CDR1 MNHEY and CDR2 SMNVEV (reference sequence). CDR3 nucleotides: TGTGCCAGCAGTCCGGGACAGTCTCCAGATACGCAGTATTTT. It specifies CASSPGQSPDTQYF.

The CDR3 is CASSLSPYYEQYV. The DNA of the CDR3 is TGTGCCAGCAGTTTAAGCCCTTACTACGAGCAGTACGTC. The V call is TRBV27, the J call TRBJ2-7; D gene ambiguous. V was clipped by 2 bases and J by 3 bases, with 8 bases between them. CDR3 size: 13 residues. Germline assignment: CDR1 MNHEY and CDR2 SMNVEV (reference sequence).

The rearrangement uses TRBV28 and TRBJ1-1, with D perhaps TRBD1 (6 bases). The CDR3 consists of 14 residues. Germline CDR1 and CDR2: MDHEN and SYDVKM. Deletions cut 3 bases from V and 8 bases from J, with 16 bases between. This CDR3 is CASSFPSGGQEAFF. The CDR3 bases are TGTGCCAGCAGTTTTCCCTCAGGAGGACAGGAAGCTTTCTTT.

The gene calls are TRBV5-1 and TRBJ2-5, with 14 bases matching TRBD2. The germline V gene has CDR1 SGHRS and CDR2 YFSETQ. The length of the CDR3 is 17 residues. V trimming: 7 bases; J trimming: 4 bases; junction bases outside the gene matches: 12. CDR3 sequence reads: CASWPGLAGVEGETQYF. The CDR3 DNA sequence: TGCGCCAGCTGGCCGGGACTAGCGGGAGTCGAGGGAGAGACCCAGTACTTC.

J is TRBJ1-5 and V is TRBV7-2; D might be TRBD1 (5 bases). Germline loops: CDR1 SGHTA, CDR2 FQGNSA. The germline V and J ends were trimmed by 1 base and 4 bases, with 11 bases remaining between them. The CDR3 consists of 15 residues. This CDR3 is CASSLGGAGNQPQHF. The DNA for the CDR3 is TGTGCCAGCAGCTTAGGAGGGGCGGGGAATCAGCCCCAGCATTTT.